Sequencing of this T cell receptor (beta chain) was carried out in a study of blood T cell repertoires in COVID-19. On the study more broadly: Sites in the United States, Italy and Spain provided acute and convalescent COVID-19 samples. PBMCs, B-cell-depleted T cells, or T cells provided the cDNA or gDNA that made up the material.

Clones were read by immunoSEQ multiplex PCR, and TCRdb kept only the in-frame ones, dropping some. The sample consists of 70,000 to 85,000 clones, roughly 82% of them appearing once. The sample was peripheral blood. This receptor was identified in a human donor in a cohort sampled during active COVID-19.

Written as DNA, the CDR3 is TGTGCCAGCAGTACAACCCGAAGGGGCGCGCAGCCCCAGCATTTT. This translates into CASSTTRRGAQPQHF. The chain is built from TRBV27 and TRBJ1-5, with TRBD1 as a possible D gene (5 bases). CDR3 length: 15 residues. CDR1 and CDR2 from the germline V gene are MNHEY and SMNVEV (reference sequence). Trimming pared 5 bases from V and 7 bases from J, leaving 18 bases between.